Below, one T cell receptor (beta chain) is given with its context. Its matching antigen is unknown. Germline CDR1 SGHKS, CDR2 YYEKEE (reference sequence). V shed 4 bases and J shed 2 bases, with 21 bases lying between them. The CDR3 spans 17 residues. The data belong to a study of OX40 agonist ivuxolimab in advanced cancers. Study at large: The study gave patients intravenous ivuxolimab at 0.01 to 10 mg/kg every 2 weeks.

Profiled with immunoSEQ multiplex PCR; TCRdb holds only in-frame clones, not every one. The table includes some 90,000 clones, more than 75% detected once. Broader study findings: Undetermined was the antigen specificity of the expanded peripheral T cells. Nonresponders included some who also had low normalized T-cell clonal expansion. Averaging showed that CD8+ T cells had more expanded clones than CD4+ did.

This specimen was CD4+ or CD8+ T cells sorted from blood, taken in a trial of the OX40 agonist ivuxolimab. This sequence originates from an adult with an advanced solid tumor such as melanoma, head and neck, liver or kidney cancer. The V call is TRBV5-5, the J call TRBJ1-1, with a possible D match to TRBD1 (6 bases). CDR3 bases: TGTGCCAGCAGCGTAGGAGGAGGCCAGGGGAATAACACTGAAGCTTTCTTT. It specifies CASSVGGGQGNNTEAFF.